The 25 T cell receptor beta chains listed next were all sequenced from one sample in a study of vaccination and CD4 T cells after COVID-19. Treatment described: approximately 11-day PBMC culture with coronavirus spike peptide pools or control peptides (ViraFEST assay). What these receptors recognize is not known. The study sequenced cultured CD4+ T cell DNA using the Oncomine TCR Beta short-read assay. Via MiXCR, TCRdb re-called the PCR reads, giving one row per CDR3 protein. The data contain fewer than 15,000 distinct CDR3 sequences, approximately 58% of them seen just once; the ten biggest clones take up 12%. The sequenced material came from CD4+ T cells from blood, cultured in vitro. The receptors originated from a human donor who had recovered from COVID-19.

The rearrangement joins TRBV6-2 or TRBV6-3 to TRBJ2-7; 11 bases match TRBD2. The CDR3 has 16 amino acids. In germline, CDR1 is MNHEY, CDR2 SVGEGT. The junction had 8 bases not matched to a gene; V was cut back by 7 bases and J by 0 bases. CDR3 sequence (DNA): TGTGCCAGCAACAGACTAGCGGGGTTTAGCTCCTACGAGCAGTACTTC. This codes for CASNRLAGFSSYEQYF.

There are a few counts of this clonotype. The chain couples TRBV6-1 to TRBJ2-1, with 10 bases matching TRBD2. The CDR3 covers 18 residues. Trimming cost V 2 bases and J 3 bases; bases outside gene matches: 10. The germline gives CDR1 MNHNS, CDR2 SASEGT. DNA of the CDR3: TGTGCCAGCAGTGAACTCCCCCTAGCGGGAGTCGGCTACAATGAGCAGTTCTTC. Translating it yields CASSELPLAGVGYNEQFF.

The rearrangement uses TRBV19 and TRBJ2-1, with D possibly being TRBD1 (6 bases). The CDR3 has 13 amino acids. V dropped 6 bases and J dropped 6 bases, with 12 bases sitting between them. Germline V gene lookup returns CDR1 LNHDA and CDR2 SQIVND (reference sequence). The CDR3 DNA reads TGTGCCAGTAGGGGATTCAGGGGCAATGAGCAGTTCTTC. It codes for CASRGFRGNEQFF.

The rearrangement links TRBV20-1 to TRBJ2-7, with 7 bases matching TRBD1. There are 15 residues in the CDR3. J was trimmed by 2 bases and V by 0 bases; bases with no gene match: 7. The germline CDR1 and CDR2 sequences are DFQATT and SNEGSKA (reference sequence). The DNA for the CDR3 is TGCAGTGCTAGAGATAAGAGACAGGGACCCTACGAGCAGTACTTC. This codes for CSARDKRQGPYEQYF.

This chain joins TRBV7-3 and TRBJ1-6; possible D gene TRBD1, 5 bases. In germline, CDR1 is SGHTA, CDR2 FQGTGA. Deletions cut 1 base from V and 10 bases from J, with 11 bases between. This CDR3 contains 14 residues. The CDR3 region has the DNA TGTGCCAGCAGCTTAAGGGGGGGAGAATCACCCCTCCACTTT. It encodes CASSLRGGESPLHF.

The chain links TRBV20-1 to TRBJ1-4, with D unclear. Germline-derived CDR1 and CDR2 are DFQATT and SNEGSKA (reference sequence). CDR3 size: 15 residues. Trimming shortened V by 2 bases and J by 8 bases, and 18 bases separated the two germline ends. The CDR3 bases are TGCAGTGCTAGACCAGAGGACGGTGTAACGGAAAAACTGTTTTTT. Encoded protein: CSARPEDGVTEKLFF.

The V call is TRBV12-3 or TRBV12-4, the J call TRBJ2-2; the match to TRBD1 covers 7 bases. Trimming took 5 bases from V and 4 from J; bases not matched to a gene: 7. The CDR3 runs 15 residues. CDR3 bases: TGTGCCAGCAGTACAAACAGGGGTTCCACCGGGGAGCTGTTTTTT. Residues: CASSTNRGSTGELFF.

This clonotype was picked up a small number of times. This chain joins TRBV7-9 and TRBJ2-2; 8 bases are a match to TRBD2. V lost 3 bases to trimming and J lost 4 bases; unmatched junction nucleotides: 4. The CDR3 length is 15 residues. Germline loops: CDR1 SEHNR, CDR2 FQNEAQ (reference sequence). The CDR3: CASSFLAGFTGELFF. In nucleotides, the CDR3 is TGTGCCAGCAGCTTTCTAGCGGGTTTCACCGGGGAGCTGTTTTTT.

This clonotype was counted only a few times. This rearrangement joins TRBV7-2 to TRBJ2-2; D possibly uses TRBD1 or TRBD2 (5 bases each). The CDR3 consists of 15 residues. V lost 1 base and J lost 8, with 14 bases in between. In germline, CDR1 is SGHTA, CDR2 FQGNSA. Here the CDR3 reads CASSLGLGGQGELFF. The CDR3 DNA is TGTGCCAGCAGCTTAGGGCTTGGAGGACAAGGGGAGCTGTTTTTT.

V gene TRBV12-3 or TRBV12-4 combines with J gene TRBJ2-6; TRBD1 agrees at 8 bases. The CDR3 extends over 16 amino acids. V dropped 10 bases and J dropped 4; count of bases not matched to a gene: 12. The CDR3 DNA sequence: TGTGCCACCGGGGCAGGGGGCGCTTCGGGGGCCAACGTCCTGACTTTC. Translating it yields CATGAGGASGANVLTF.

The rearrangement joins TRBV2 to TRBJ2-1; 8 bases fit TRBD2. The germline gives CDR1 SNHLY, CDR2 FYNNEI. The CDR3 runs 16 residues. Germline trimming cut 2 bases from V and 1 base from J; bases unmatched to any gene: 4. This chain's CDR3 is CASSEIRGGSYNEQFF. CDR3 in DNA: TGTGCCAGCAGTGAAATACGGGGGGGTTCCTACAATGAGCAGTTCTTC.

This clonotype has just a few counts. The chain combines TRBV18 with TRBJ1-4; 7 bases agree with TRBD1. The CDR3 contains 15 residues. Germline CDR1 reads KGHSH; CDR2 reads LQKENI. V was clipped by 5 bases and J by 5 bases; unmatched bases: 8. The CDR3 nucleotides read TGTGCCAGCTCATTTGACAGGGTGGGGAATGAAAAACTGTTTTTT. Its protein is CASSFDRVGNEKLFF.

This clonotype was counted a single time. The DNA is omitted, as the CDR3 cannot be located on it reliably, and the CDR3 follows TCRdb's listing. The chain carries TRBV12-3 or TRBV12-4 and TRBJ2-5; the table's TRBD2 call for D was not verified on the DNA. The CDR3 extends over 24 residues, inclusive of both ends. This chain's CDR3 is CASRGDAAMYLCATALAGSETQYF.

This chain uses TRBV7-9 with TRBJ2-1; D ambiguous. The V end was cut by 6 bases, the J end by 0 bases, with 9 bases between. Germline CDR1 is SEHNR and CDR2 is FQNEAQ (reference sequence). CDR3 length: 14 amino acids. This chain's CDR3 is CASRTRDSYNEQFF. CDR3 coding DNA: TGTGCCAGCAGGACAAGGGACTCCTACAATGAGCAGTTCTTC.

The CDR3 region is CASSVNSIFIETQYF. In DNA form, the CDR3 reads TGTGCCAGCAGTGTAAATAGTATATTCATCGAAACCCAGTACTTC. This chain joins TRBV2 and TRBJ2-5; D gene ambiguous. CDR1 is SNHLY and CDR2 is FYNNEI in the germline V gene. V gave up 4 bases and J gave up 8 bases, with 20 bases separating them. The CDR3 covers 15 residues.

The chain is built from TRBV28 and TRBJ2-2; 10 positions agree with TRBD2. V lost 2 bases to trimming and J lost 6 bases; unmatched junction nucleotides: 6. The V gene's germline CDR1 is MDHEN and CDR2 SYDVKM. The CDR3 extends over 16 amino acids. This CDR3 is CASSLLGSGRAGELFF. The CDR3 bases are TGTGCCAGCAGTTTACTGGGAAGCGGGAGGGCCGGGGAGCTGTTTTTT.

The CDR3 region has the DNA TGCAGTGCGCGACTATCAGGGCAGCTACCGAACACTGAAGCTTTCTTT. This sequence encodes CSARLSGQLPNTEAFF. The chain uses TRBV20-1 and TRBJ1-1; D is perhaps TRBD1 (5 bases). The germline V gene encodes CDR1 DFQATT and CDR2 SNEGSKA (reference sequence). CDR3 size: 16 residues. V was pared by 6 bases and J by 1 base, with 21 bases between.

This chain connects TRBV2 to TRBJ2-5; 13 bases agree with TRBD2. The CDR3 consists of 16 residues. The J segment lost 2 bases and the V segment lost 6 bases, leaving 6 bases of the junction unmatched. The germline CDR1 and CDR2 sequences are SNHLY and FYNNEI. The DNA for the CDR3 is TGTGCCAGCAGCTTCGGACTAGCGGGGGTGCAAGAGACCCAGTACTTC. Amino acids: CASSFGLAGVQETQYF.

With respect to this clonotype: At one of its ends the junction is not consistent with the germline gene, which may arise from a read error. The rearrangement joins TRBV20-1 to TRBJ2-5; 13 nucleotides agree with TRBD2. The CDR3 runs to 20 residues. Germline-derived CDR1 and CDR2 are DFQATT and SNEGSKA (reference sequence). The chain's CDR3 is CGATPTSGRRGGDYQETQYF. The CDR3 DNA is TGCGGTGCTACGCCGACTAGCGGGAGGAGAGGGGGGGATTACCAAGAGACCCAGTACTTC.

The chain joins TRBV5-4 to TRBJ2-1, with no clear D. Germline CDR1 is SGHNT and CDR2 is YYREEE (reference sequence). The CDR3 has 14 residues. V was pared by 3 bases and J by 3 bases, with 10 bases between. CDR3 DNA sequence: TGTGCCAGCAGCTCTACGGTTTTCTACAATGAGCAGTTCTTC. Residues: CASSSTVFYNEQFF.

J is TRBJ2-7 and V is TRBV20-1; D may be TRBD2 (7 bases). Trimming removed 0 bases at V and 2 bases at J, with 17 bases between. The V gene's germline CDR1 is DFQATT and CDR2 SNEGSKA (reference sequence). The CDR3 has 16 amino acids. The CDR3 DNA follows: TGCAGTGCTAGAGAGGGGGCGGGGAGGGACCCCTACGAGCAGTACTTC. Encoded protein: CSAREGAGRDPYEQYF.

The chain is built from TRBV20-1 and TRBJ2-3; D is unclear. The CDR3 length is 11 residues. The ends were cut back, 5 bases at V and 3 bases at J, with 6 bases in the middle. Germline CDR1 reads DFQATT; CDR2 reads SNEGSKA (reference sequence). The CDR3: CSAPTTDTQYF. DNA for the CDR3: TGCAGTGCTCCAACGACAGATACGCAGTATTTT.

Only one count was recorded for this clonotype. The chain is built from TRBV6-1 and TRBJ1-3, with D possibly matching TRBD1 (5 bases). CDR1 is MNHNS, CDR2 SASEGT, per germline. The CDR3 extends over 15 amino acids. The V end lost 5 bases, the J end lost 1 base, and 12 bases lay between the germline ends. For the CDR3, the DNA is TGTGCCAGCAGTCGGACATTCTATTCTGGAAACACCATATATTTT. This sequence encodes CASSRTFYSGNTIYF.

The V and J genes are TRBV9 and TRBJ1-1; no clear D. The CDR3 runs 14 residues. V dropped 0 bases and J dropped 0 bases, with 6 bases sitting between them. The V gene's germline CDR1 is SGDLS and CDR2 YYNGEE. CDR3 loop: CASSVGPLNTEAFF. CDR3 bases: TGTGCCAGCAGCGTAGGACCGCTGAACACTGAAGCTTTCTTT.

This rearrangement joins TRBV6-5 to TRBJ1-5, with TRBD1 matching over 9 bases. The length of the CDR3 is 16 residues. The ends lost 4 bases at V and 2 bases at J; junction bases unmatched: 6. Germline CDR1 and CDR2: MNHEY and SVGAGI. CDR3 loop: CASSSRTGVGNQPQHF. The CDR3 DNA follows: TGTGCCAGCAGTTCCCGGACAGGGGTTGGCAATCAGCCCCAGCATTTT.